The clone carrying this T cell receptor beta chain occurred a few times. The antigen remains undetermined. Additional DNA sequences in this sample encode the identical CDR3. Researchers reported sorting CD4+ naive, central memory, regulatory and stem cell-like memory cells via CD45RO/CCR7/CD25/CD127/CD95/CD27. Each sorted fraction was over 95% pure. These data belong to a study of beta chain features in type 1 diabetes. Study-level results: All four CD4+ subsets from Type 1 diabetes patients carried moderately but significantly shorter TCRB CDR3s. Type 1 diabetes patients had fewer VDJ junction insertions and more deletions.

Of the isolated RNA, all was reverse transcribed, and so the sequenced material was expressed TCRB transcripts. TCRdb's table, derived via immunoSEQ multiplex PCR, lists solely in-frame clones and lacks some. The sample lists almost 350,000 clones; 7% to 10% were seen once. Sequenced: central memory CD4+ T cells from blood. This clonotype was obtained from a man aged 25 to 45 with type 1 diabetes.

This CDR3 reads CASSPRTGGASEEQYF. In DNA, the CDR3 is TGTGCCAGCAGCCCCAGGACAGGGGGCGCGTCGGAGGAGCAGTACTTC. V usage is TRBV7-6 and J usage is TRBJ2-7, with 11 bases matching TRBD1. Trimming took 5 bases from V and 7 from J; bases not matched to a gene: 13. In germline, CDR1 is SGHVS, CDR2 FNYEAQ. CDR3 length: 16 amino acids.